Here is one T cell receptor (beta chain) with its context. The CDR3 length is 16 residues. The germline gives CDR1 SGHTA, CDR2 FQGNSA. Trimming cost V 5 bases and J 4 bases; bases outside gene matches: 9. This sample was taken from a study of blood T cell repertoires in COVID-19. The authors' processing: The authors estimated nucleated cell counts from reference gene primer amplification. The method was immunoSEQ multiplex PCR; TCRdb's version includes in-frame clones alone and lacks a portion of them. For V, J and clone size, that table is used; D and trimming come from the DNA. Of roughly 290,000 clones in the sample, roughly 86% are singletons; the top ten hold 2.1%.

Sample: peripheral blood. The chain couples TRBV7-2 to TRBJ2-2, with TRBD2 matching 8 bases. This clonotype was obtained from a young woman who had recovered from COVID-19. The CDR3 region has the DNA TGTGCCAGCAGCCCGCGGCTAGCGGGTTCCACCGGGGAGCTGTTTTTT. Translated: CASSPRLAGSTGELFF.